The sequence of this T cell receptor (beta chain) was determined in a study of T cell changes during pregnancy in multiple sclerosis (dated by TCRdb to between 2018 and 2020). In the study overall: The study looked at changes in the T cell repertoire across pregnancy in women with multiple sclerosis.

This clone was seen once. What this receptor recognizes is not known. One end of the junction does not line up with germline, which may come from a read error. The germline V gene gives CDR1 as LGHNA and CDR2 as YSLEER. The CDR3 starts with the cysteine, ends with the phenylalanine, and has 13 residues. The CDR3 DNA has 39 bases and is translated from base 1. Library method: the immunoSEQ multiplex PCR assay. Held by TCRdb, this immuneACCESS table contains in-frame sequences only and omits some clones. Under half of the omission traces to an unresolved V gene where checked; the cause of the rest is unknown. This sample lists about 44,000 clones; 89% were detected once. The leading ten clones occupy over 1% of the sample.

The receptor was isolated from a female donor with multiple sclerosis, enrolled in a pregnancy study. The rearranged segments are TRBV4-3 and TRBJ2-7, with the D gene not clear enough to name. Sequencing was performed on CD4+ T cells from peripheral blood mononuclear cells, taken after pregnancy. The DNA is TGCGCCGGCAGCCAGCCCCCCGGTGCCGAGCAGTACTTC. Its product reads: CAGSQPPGAEQYF.